This entry lists 2 T cell receptor beta chains sequenced from one sample in a study of beta chain features in type 1 diabetes. Study results and limitations: Moderately but significantly shorter TCRB CDR3s were found in Type 1 diabetes patients in all four CD4+ subsets.

Their specific antigens are unknown. The sequenced template was cDNA made from the entire isolated RNA. Using immunoSEQ multiplex PCR, the repertoire was profiled, and TCRdb retains in-frame clones only, with some absent. The sample lists roughly 15,000 clones; around 70% were seen once. The sample comprised stem cell memory CD4+ T cells from blood. The receptors shown here come from a man aged 25-40 years with type 1 diabetes.

This chain connects TRBV28 to TRBJ1-1; a possible D gene is TRBD1 (5 bases). CDR1 MDHEN and CDR2 SYDVKM come from the germline V gene. Trimming took off 7 bases at V and 6 bases at J, with 15 bases between the two ends. This CDR3 region has 13 residues. The CDR3 here is CASISYSRAEAFF. For the CDR3, the DNA is TGTGCCAGCATCAGTTACAGCAGGGCTGAAGCTTTCTTT. Filled out from reference TRBV28 and TRBJ1-1, the complete variable domain reads DVKVTQSSRYLVKRTGEKVFLECVQDMDHENMFWYRQDPGLGLRLIYFSYDVKMKEKGDIPEGYSVSREKKERFSLILESASTNQTSMYLCASISYSRAEAFFGQGTRLTVV.

The J gene is TRBJ1-2, the V gene TRBV4-2, with D perhaps TRBD1 (6 bases). V gave up 0 bases and J gave up 0 bases, with 17 bases separating them. The CDR3 length is 18 residues. CDR1 and CDR2 from the germline V gene are LGHNA and YNFKEQ. The CDR3 loop reads CASSQEQGGGGANYGYTF. CDR3 nucleotides: TGTGCCAGCAGCCAAGAACAGGGCGGAGGTGGAGCTAACTATGGCTACACCTTC.